There are many counts of the clone carrying this TCR beta chain. Antigen unknown. This sample is drawn from a study of identical twins. Study observations and caveats: Fewer insertions marked abundant cord blood beta clonotypes; young adult naive trended weakly, memory not at all.

TCRdb itself ran the 5' RACE reads through MiXCR, one entry per CDR3 protein. The sample includes about 280,000 distinct CDR3 sequences, about 8.1% of them seen just once. Germline V gives CDR1 DFQATT, CDR2 SNEGSKA (reference sequence). The junction had 3 bases not matched to a gene; V was cut back by 3 bases and J by 1 base. This CDR3 region has 14 residues. The same data also went into a second study, on yellow fever vaccine responses in identical twins. Turning to that study: Reportedly, the response of twins' T cells to the vaccine seemed partly convergent, partly personalized.

This receptor was taken from a young woman in good health. Input material: memory (CD45RO+) T cells sorted from blood. The chain carries TRBV20-1 and TRBJ2-3, with 8 nucleotides matching TRBD2. The CDR3: CSASGGAGTDTQYF. The CDR3 nucleotides are TGCAGTGCTAGCGGGGGGGCGGGCACAGATACGCAGTATTTT.